The 17 T cell receptor beta chains reported below all come from one sample, sequenced in a study of vaccination effects on CD4 cells after COVID-19. Assay used: immunoSEQ multiplex PCR; TCRdb lists only in-frame clones, some missing. The sample includes tens of thousands of clones, roughly 70% seen only once; the top ten take under 4.5%. Their antigens are not known. ViraFEST assay sequencing came after antigen-specific CD4+ T cells were expanded with viral peptide pools. Scientists isolated CD4+ T cells after a roughly 9-day culture period ended. All vaccine recipients tested negative for nucleocapsid antibodies and had never contracted SARS-CoV-2 infection. This specimen was CD4+ T cells from PBMCs cultured with HCoV-OC43 spike peptides, taken before COVID-19 vaccination. Subset described: HCoV-OC43 spike overlapping peptide pool stimulation. The receptors come from a human donor who received a COVID-19 vaccine.

The rearrangement uses TRBV24-1 and TRBJ2-5; TRBD1 or TRBD2 may be the D gene (7 bases each). The CDR3 has 14 amino acids. Germline lookup yields CDR1 KGHDR and CDR2 SFDVKD. Deletions cut 9 bases from V and 0 bases from J, with 13 bases between. The CDR3, as DNA: TGTGCCACCTCCAGGGGGGGGGACCAAGAGACCCAGTACTTC. Translated: CATSRGGDQETQYF.

The chain carries TRBV19 and TRBJ1-1; D might be TRBD1 (5 bases). Trimming removed 7 bases at V and 0 bases at J, with 21 bases between. This CDR3 is built from 17 residues. Germline V lookup: CDR1 LNHDA, CDR2 SQIVND (reference sequence). The CDR3: CASTQWQGGRMNTEAFF. CDR3 nucleotide sequence: TGTGCCAGTACCCAGTGGCAGGGCGGTAGGATGAACACTGAAGCTTTCTTT.

V is TRBV27 and J is TRBJ1-6, with D perhaps matching TRBD1 (5 bases). The V gene lost 6 bases and the J gene lost 10 bases, with 16 bases spanning the gap. CDR1 MNHEY and CDR2 SMNVEV come from the germline V gene (reference sequence). The CDR3 covers 14 residues. CDR3 nucleotide sequence: TGTGCCAGCAGGGCCGGGACTACAAACTCACCCCTCCACTTT. It encodes CASRAGTTNSPLHF.

The chain is built from TRBV7-2 and TRBJ2-2, with a tentative D call TRBD2 (6 bases). Deletions cut 1 base from V and 4 bases from J, with 16 bases between. The CDR3 is 17 amino acids. Germline CDR1 reads SGHTA; CDR2 reads FQGNSA. CDR3 protein: CASSLGGGAMGTGELFF. Written as DNA, the CDR3 is TGTGCCAGCAGCTTAGGGGGAGGAGCTATGGGCACCGGGGAGCTGTTTTTT. Full variable domain (rest looked up from reference TRBV7-2 and TRBJ2-2): GAGVSQSPSNKVTEKGKDVELRCDPISGHTALYWYRQSLGQGLEFLIYFQGNSAPDKSGLPSDRFSAERTGGSVSTLTIQRTQQEDSAVYLCASSLGGGAMGTGELFFGEGSRLTVL.

The V gene is TRBV24-1, the J gene TRBJ2-3; D is undetermined. The CDR3 is 13 residues long. The V and J ends lost 4 bases and 7 bases respectively, with 11 bases between them. Germline V gene data show CDR1 as KGHDR and CDR2 as SFDVKD. CDR3 nucleotide sequence: TGTGCCACCAGTGAGGGGTCGTTACATACGCAGTATTTT. Translated: CATSEGSLHTQYF.

This clone was seen only a few times. This chain connects TRBV2 to TRBJ1-6; 7 bases align to TRBD1. J lost 7 bases, V lost 6 bases, and 6 bases had no gene match. CDR3 size: 14 residues. Per the germline V gene, CDR1 is SNHLY and CDR2 is FYNNEI. The CDR3: CASRGTAANSPLHF. CDR3 coding DNA: TGTGCCAGCAGGGGGACAGCAGCCAATTCACCCCTCCACTTT. The full variable domain, with the rest looked up from reference TRBV2 and TRBJ1-6, is EPEVTQTPSHQVTQMGQEVILRCVPISNHLYFYWYRQILGQKVEFLVSFYNNEISEKSEIFDDQFSVERPDGSNFTLKIRSTKLEDSAMYFCASRGTAANSPLHFGNGTRLTVT.

The rearrangement joins TRBV4-3 to TRBJ1-2; tentatively, D is TRBD1 (6 bases). The V end was cut by 0 bases, the J end by 3 bases, with 17 bases between. Germline lookup yields CDR1 LGHNA and CDR2 YSLEER. This CDR3 contains 17 residues. CDR3 region: CASSQDVFGGADYGYTF. The CDR3, as DNA: TGCGCCAGCAGCCAAGATGTGTTTGGGGGGGCCGACTATGGCTACACCTTC.

The chain has TRBV2 and TRBJ1-5; possible D gene TRBD1, 5 bases. Germline CDR1 and CDR2: SNHLY and FYNNEI. The CDR3 runs 17 residues. Trimming removed 2 bases at V and 2 bases at J, with 16 bases between. The CDR3 DNA sequence: TGTGCCAGCAGTGAACGGGGCGGCGGTTGGCGCAATCAGCCCCAGCATTTT. Protein sequence: CASSERGGGWRNQPQHF.

V gene TRBV6-1 combines with J gene TRBJ1-4; a possible D gene is TRBD1 (5 bases). CDR1 is MNHNS and CDR2 is SASEGT in the germline V gene. The CDR3 extends over 16 amino acids. V lost 4 bases and J 4 bases, leaving 16 bases between the germline ends. CDR3 sequence: CASSVEYKGFNEKLFF. The CDR3 bases are TGTGCCAGCAGTGTAGAATATAAGGGGTTTAATGAAAAACTGTTTTTT.

The genes are TRBV6-1 and TRBJ1-2; 8 bases are a match to TRBD1. CDR1 is MNHNS, CDR2 SASEGT, per germline. The CDR3 runs to 14 residues. V lost 3 bases, J lost 4 bases, and 4 bases stayed unmatched. The CDR3 nucleotides read TGTGCCAGCAGTGACCAGGGGGCCTTCTATGGCTACACCTTC. Its protein is CASSDQGAFYGYTF.

The gene calls are TRBV7-2 and TRBJ2-3; D uncertain. V was cut by 3 bases and J by 1 base, with 17 bases left in between. The CDR3 sequence is 17 residues long. The germline CDR1 and CDR2 sequences are SGHTA and FQGNSA. As DNA, the CDR3 is TGTGCCAGCAGCTTCGGGCGTGGGGTAAAGGGCACAGATACGCAGTATTTT. Protein product: CASSFGRGVKGTDTQYF.

The chain uses TRBV18 and TRBJ1-2; D is unresolved. V was trimmed by 7 bases and J by 2 bases, leaving 14 bases between them. Germline assignment: CDR1 KGHSH and CDR2 LQKENI. This CDR3 is built from 14 residues. CDR3 DNA sequence: TGTGCCAGCTTACGACCTGAGGGCAACTATGGCTACACCTTC. Encoded protein: CASLRPEGNYGYTF.

Only one count was recorded for this clone. The chain employs TRBV3-1 (or the pseudogene TRBV3-2) and TRBJ1-4; the D is unclear. Germline CDR1 LGHDT, CDR2 YNNKEL (reference sequence). The CDR3 is 14 residues long. Between the trimmed V and J ends, which lost 4 bases and 6 bases, there was a span of 12 bases. The CDR3 nucleotides are TGTGCCAGCAGCCGCCGACGGACTTATGAAAAACTGTTTTTT. The encoded protein is CASSRRRTYEKLFF.

The chain is built from TRBV7-3 and TRBJ2-1; D could derive from TRBD1 or TRBD2 (6 bases each). Per the germline V gene, CDR1 is SGHTA and CDR2 is FQGTGA. The CDR3 runs 17 residues. Trimming took off 0 bases at V and 2 bases at J, with 14 bases between the two ends. CDR3 sequence (DNA): TGTGCCAGCAGCTTAACGGGCCAAGGGGGGACCTACAATGAGCAGTTCTTC. It yields the protein CASSLTGQGGTYNEQFF.

The chain combines TRBV28 with TRBJ2-5; TRBD2 agrees at 12 bases. Germline V gene sequence: CDR1 MDHEN, CDR2 SYDVKM. The CDR3 spans 16 residues. V dropped 5 bases and J dropped 0; count of bases not matched to a gene: 4. The CDR3 loop is CASSLAGGRHQETQYF. As DNA, the CDR3 is TGTGCCAGCAGTCTAGCGGGGGGGCGTCACCAAGAGACCCAGTACTTC. Complete variable domain (other parts from reference TRBV28 and TRBJ2-5): DVKVTQSSRYLVKRTGEKVFLECVQDMDHENMFWYRQDPGLGLRLIYFSYDVKMKEKGDIPEGYSVSREKKERFSLILESASTNQTSMYLCASSLAGGRHQETQYFGPGTRLLVL.

This clone was found a few times. CDR3 nucleotides: TGTGCCAGCAGCTTAACCTCCTACAATGAGCAGTTCTTC. Its protein is CASSLTSYNEQFF. This chain connects TRBV7-7 to TRBJ2-1; D remains unclear. CDR1 and CDR2 from the germline V gene are SSHAT and FNYEAQ (reference sequence). The CDR3 runs 13 residues. V was clipped by 2 bases and J by 0 bases, with 2 bases between them.

V is TRBV5-1 and J is TRBJ2-1; no clear D. This CDR3 contains 14 residues. Germline assignment: CDR1 SGHRS and CDR2 YFSETQ. With 0 bases removed from V and 5 bases from J, the gap between germline ends came to 9 bases. CDR3 in DNA: TGCGCCAGCAGCTTGGGGATTCGGAACAATGAGCAGTTCTTC. It specifies CASSLGIRNNEQFF.